This record looks at one T cell receptor (beta chain) sequence and its context. The entry originates in a study of control samples from healthy donors and cancer patients. Using immunoSEQ multiplex PCR, the repertoire was profiled, and TCRdb retains in-frame clones only, with some absent. Of more than 110,000 clones detected, about nine tenths appear once; the ten largest clones hold 10% to 12%. The material sequenced was blood. This receptor was obtained from a man aged 25-40 years in good health.

The CDR3 DNA sequence: TGTGCCAGCAGTGGCCATACCGGGGGCACCGGGGAGCTGTTTTTT. It yields the protein CASSGHTGGTGELFF. The V and J genes are TRBV28 and TRBJ2-2, with a weak D call TRBD2 (6 bases). Per germline, CDR1 MDHEN and CDR2 SYDVKM. The V gene lost 5 bases and the J gene lost 4 bases, with 14 bases spanning the gap. CDR3 size: 15 residues.